Sequencing of this TCR beta chain was carried out in a study of blood T cell repertoires in COVID-19. Study information: Whether acute or convalescent, the COVID-19 samples came from the United States, Italy and Spain. From T cells, B-cell-depleted T cells, or PBMCs came the material, which was cDNA or gDNA.

In the authors' methods: Using reference gene primer amplification, nucleated cell counts were estimated. Measured with immunoSEQ multiplex PCR; TCRdb has only the in-frame clones, and not every one. V and J calls and clone size follow that table, whereas D and trimming were derived from the DNA. This table has about 150,000 clones, 80% to 90% appearing once. V was cut by 4 bases and J by 3 bases, with 9 bases left in between. In germline, CDR1 is MDHEN, CDR2 SYDVKM. The CDR3 spans 14 residues. The sequenced sample consisted of peripheral blood. This chain joins TRBV28 and TRBJ2-2; D perhaps matches TRBD1 (6 bases). The origin of this receptor is a woman in her 40s with acute or convalescent COVID-19. CDR3 loop: CASSSQGYTGELFF. The CDR3 bases are TGTGCCAGCAGTTCTCAGGGGTACACCGGGGAGCTGTTTTTT.